This T cell receptor beta chain is drawn from a study of T-cell reconstitution after alpha-beta-depleted transplantation in children. The TCRbeta library was prepared with unique molecular identifiers. TCRdb itself ran the PCR reads through MiXCR, one entry per CDR3 protein. The sample holds some 500,000 distinct CDR3 sequences, about 16% seen once. Per germline, CDR1 LGHDT and CDR2 YNNKEL (reference sequence). V lost 1 base and J lost 1; bases outside the gene matches: 7. This CDR3 has 17 residues. The V gene is TRBV3-1, the J gene TRBJ2-7; TRBD2 agrees at 10 bases. This TCR derives from a human donor who donated a stem cell graft to a child with acute lymphoblastic leukemia. The source material was PBMCs from the stem cell graft donor, sampled from the stem cell graft. DNA for the CDR3: TGTGCCAGCAGCCAAGTCGTACTAGCGGGAAGGTCCTACGAGCAGTACTTC. This sequence encodes CASSQVVLAGRSYEQYF.